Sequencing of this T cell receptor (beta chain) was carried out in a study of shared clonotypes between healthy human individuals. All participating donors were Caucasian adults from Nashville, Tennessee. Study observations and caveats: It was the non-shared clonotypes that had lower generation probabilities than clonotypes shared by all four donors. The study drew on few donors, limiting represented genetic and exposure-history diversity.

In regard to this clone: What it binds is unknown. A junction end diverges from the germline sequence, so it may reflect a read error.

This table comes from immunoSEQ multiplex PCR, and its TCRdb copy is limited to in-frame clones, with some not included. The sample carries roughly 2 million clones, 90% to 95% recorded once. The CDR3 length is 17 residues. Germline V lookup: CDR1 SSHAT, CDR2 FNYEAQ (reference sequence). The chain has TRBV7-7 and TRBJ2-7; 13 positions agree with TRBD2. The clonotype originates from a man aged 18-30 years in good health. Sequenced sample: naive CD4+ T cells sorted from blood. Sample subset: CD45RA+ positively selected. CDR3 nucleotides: TGTGCTAGCAGCCAAGGGACTAGCGGGGAAGTACCCCACGAGCAGTACTTC. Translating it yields CASSQGTSGEVPHEQYF.